This T cell receptor (beta chain) is from a study of blood T cell repertoires in COVID-19. The V segment lost 6 bases and the J segment 0 bases; nucleotides outside the gene matches: 5. CDR3 length: 15 residues. CDR1 and CDR2 (germline): MNHEY, SVGAGI. Sequencing was performed with immunoSEQ multiplex PCR; in TCRdb, only in-frame clones are kept and a portion is missing. The sample lists about 190,000 clones; about 86% were seen once. The chain couples TRBV6-5 to TRBJ2-1, with 7 bases that match TRBD1. Sequencing was carried out using peripheral blood. This TCR was sampled from a man younger than 45 with active or convalescent COVID-19. The CDR3 reads CASRQGPVSYNEQFF. The DNA of the CDR3 is TGTGCCAGCAGACAGGGGCCGGTCTCCTACAATGAGCAGTTCTTC.